The 31 T cell receptor beta chains given below trace back to one sample, sequenced in a study of T-cell memory formation after mild COVID-19. Each CDR3 protein is one row after TCRdb ran MiXCR on the 5' RACE reads. The table has about 430,000 distinct CDR3 sequences, about 24% seen once. The sequenced material came from PBMCs or a T cell subset sorted from them (not recorded which). The receptors shown here come from an adult woman who had mild COVID-19 (a few samples of this study predate the infection). Cell type and time point are not known.

This clonotype has at least ten counts. This chain links TRBV7-9 with TRBJ2-7, with 8 bases aligning to TRBD1. CDR1 is SEHNR, CDR2 FQNEAQ, per germline (reference sequence). This CDR3 is 14 amino acids long. J lost 1 base, V lost 4 bases, and 3 bases had no gene match. CDR3 sequence: CASSSDRASYEQYF. The CDR3 nucleotides are TGTGCCAGCAGCTCGGACAGGGCGTCCTACGAGCAGTACTTC.

This clonotype was seen at least ten times. The J gene is TRBJ2-7, the V gene TRBV7-9; tentative D call: TRBD2 (5 bases). Germline V gives CDR1 SEHNR, CDR2 FQNEAQ (reference sequence). The CDR3 extends over 13 amino acids. V lost 1 base and J 4 bases, leaving 8 bases between the germline ends. The CDR3 DNA is TGTGCCAGCAGCTTAGTAGGCGGGTACGAGCAGTACTTC. Amino acid sequence: CASSLVGGYEQYF.

V usage is TRBV4-1 and J usage is TRBJ1-2, with TRBD1 matching over 8 bases. Per germline, CDR1 MGHRA and CDR2 YSYEKL. The CDR3 loop spans 15 amino acids. V trimming: 0 bases; J trimming: 6 bases; junction bases outside the gene matches: 6. The CDR3 loop is CASSQEVTGVDGYTF. The CDR3 nucleotides are TGCGCCAGCAGCCAAGAAGTGACAGGGGTGGATGGCTACACCTTC.

As regards this clonotype: A much bigger clone sits one base away, suggesting this may be a read error. The chain couples TRBV7-8 to TRBJ2-1, with 8 bases that match TRBD2. The CDR3 is made up of 15 amino acids. The germline CDR1 and CDR2 sequences are SGHVS and FQNEAQ. V lost 6 bases and J lost 7; bases outside the gene matches: 11. This chain's CDR3 is CASRNTPGTSNEQFF. The DNA for the CDR3 is TGTGCCAGCAGAAACACGCCCGGGACTAGTAATGAGCAGTTCTTC.

The chain couples TRBV14 to TRBJ2-5; D gene unclear. Germline V gene data show CDR1 as SGHDN and CDR2 as FVKESK. The CDR3 contains 14 residues. With 1 base removed from V and 0 bases from J, the gap between germline ends came to 6 bases. The CDR3 region is CASSQGPYQETQYF. CDR3 sequence (DNA): TGTGCCAGCAGCCAAGGACCTTACCAAGAGACCCAGTACTTC.

This clonotype was recorded a few times. V gene TRBV6-5 combines with J gene TRBJ1-2; TRBD1 aligns across 7 bases. The germline gives CDR1 MNHEY, CDR2 SVGAGI. The CDR3 is made up of 18 amino acids. Unmatched junction bases numbered 18, after V lost 6 bases and J lost 2 bases. CDR3 nucleotide sequence: TGTGCCAGCAGGATCTCAGGGGGTAGATTGAACCGGAACTATGGCTACACCTTC. It yields the protein CASRISGGRLNRNYGYTF.

The CDR3 DNA follows: TGTGCCAGCAGTCGAGAAACAGGGACTATATATAGCAATCAGCCCCAGCATTTT. Translated: CASSRETGTIYSNQPQHF. The V call is TRBV12-3 or TRBV12-4, the J call TRBJ1-5, with a tentative D call TRBD1 (6 bases). Trimming shortened V by 5 bases and J by 0 bases, and 20 bases separated the two germline ends. CDR3 length equals 18 residues.

This clonotype was detected only a few times. This chain joins TRBV5-1 and TRBJ1-2, with D hard to call. The V end was cut by 3 bases, the J end by 7 bases, with 13 bases between. From germline, CDR1 is SGHRS and CDR2 YFSETQ. This CDR3 region has 13 residues. For the CDR3, the DNA is TGCGCCAGCAGCTCTGGGGAAGACGGTGGCTACACCTTC. It encodes CASSSGEDGGYTF.

This clonotype was seen more than once but under ten times. The chain links TRBV5-1 to TRBJ2-7; TRBD1 might be the D (6 bases). Trimming cost V 2 bases and J 1 base, with 13 bases left between them. Germline values: CDR1 SGHRS, CDR2 YFSETQ. The CDR3 runs to 15 residues. The CDR3 nucleotides are TGCGCCAGCAGCTTCGTACAGGGCGTGTCCTACGAGCAGTACTTC. Translation: CASSFVQGVSYEQYF.

This rearrangement joins TRBV9 to TRBJ2-7, with a tentative D call TRBD1 (6 bases). This CDR3 spans 12 amino acids. Trimming stripped 7 bases from V and 2 bases from J, with 10 bases between. CDR1 and CDR2 from the germline V gene are SGDLS and YYNGEE. The DNA for the CDR3 is TGTGCCAGCGGCCAGGGGACCTACGAGCAGTACTTC. As protein: CASGQGTYEQYF.

This clonotype was counted a few times. The chain couples TRBV18 to TRBJ1-2; 10 bases line up with TRBD1. The germline gives CDR1 KGHSH, CDR2 LQKENI. J was trimmed by 8 bases and V by 3 bases; bases with no gene match: 6. The CDR3 covers 14 residues. Written as DNA, the CDR3 is TGTGCCAGCTCACCCATGGGGACAGGGGACGGCTACACCTTC. As protein: CASSPMGTGDGYTF.

The rearrangement links TRBV12-3 or TRBV12-4 to TRBJ2-3; 8 bases line up with TRBD1. The trim removed 2 bases at V and 5 bases at J, leaving 9 bases unmatched. This CDR3 spans 16 amino acids. CDR3 region: CASSLFLTGGIDTQYF. The CDR3 nucleotides are TGTGCCAGCAGTTTATTTTTAACAGGGGGAATAGATACGCAGTATTTT.

The rearrangement links TRBV3-1 to TRBJ1-3; possible D gene TRBD1, 5 bases. In germline, CDR1 is LGHDT, CDR2 YNNKEL (reference sequence). Deletions cut 1 base from V and 4 bases from J, with 8 bases between. CDR3 length: 14 residues. The CDR3 DNA is TGTGCCAGCAGCCAAGGGGGGAGAGGAAACACCATATATTTT. It encodes CASSQGGRGNTIYF.

V usage is TRBV5-6 and J usage is TRBJ1-2; D remains unclear. V was trimmed by 0 bases and J by 2 bases, leaving 14 bases between them. CDR3 size: 16 residues. CDR1 and CDR2 (germline): SGHDT, YYEEEE. Here the CDR3 reads CASSLDLSIWNYGYTF. The DNA of the CDR3 is TGTGCCAGCAGCTTGGATTTGAGTATTTGGAACTATGGCTACACCTTC.

The chain uses TRBV6-5 and TRBJ1-2; D is unclear. V was pared by 6 bases and J by 4 bases, with 12 bases between. The CDR3 is 13 amino acids. Germline lookup yields CDR1 MNHEY and CDR2 SVGAGI. CDR3 loop: CASRTTEGYGYTF. In DNA, the CDR3 is TGTGCCAGCAGAACGACGGAGGGCTATGGCTACACCTTC.

V gene TRBV12-3 or TRBV12-4 combines with J gene TRBJ1-2, with unresolved D. This CDR3 spans 11 amino acids. Trimming cost V 10 bases and J 9 bases, with 15 bases left between them. The CDR3, as DNA: TGTGCCAACTCGGATGAAGACAGCTACACCTTC. Protein product: CANSDEDSYTF.

This sequence joins TRBV12-3 or TRBV12-4 and TRBJ1-6; no clear D. This CDR3 spans 14 amino acids. The V gene lost 5 bases and the J gene lost 8 bases, with 13 bases spanning the gap. Here the CDR3 reads CASSIRSGDSPLHF. CDR3 bases: TGTGCCAGCAGTATACGAAGCGGGGATTCACCCCTCCACTTT.

V gene TRBV12-3 or TRBV12-4 combines with J gene TRBJ2-7; no definite D call. V gave up 4 bases and J gave up 5 bases, with 6 bases separating them. The CDR3 totals 11 residues. In nucleotides, the CDR3 is TGTGCCAGCAGTTCAACGGACGAGCAGTACTTC. Translated, it gives CASSSTDEQYF.

This clonotype has a single count. The chain carries TRBV18 and TRBJ2-7; D is unresolved. Trimming took 2 bases from V and 3 from J, leaving 17 bases between them. The CDR3 extends over 16 amino acids. CDR1 and CDR2 (germline): KGHSH, LQKENI. This chain's CDR3 is CASSPEFLVPDYEQYF. DNA for the CDR3: TGTGCCAGCTCACCAGAATTTTTGGTTCCCGACTACGAGCAGTACTTC.

The rearrangement joins TRBV20-1 to TRBJ1-6, with D possibly matching TRBD1 (5 bases). The CDR3 is 15 amino acids. Germline lookup yields CDR1 DFQATT and CDR2 SNEGSKA (reference sequence). Trimming cost V 1 base and J 6 bases, with 13 bases left between them. The CDR3 DNA follows: TGCAGTGCTAGAGGGACCAGGGTTCGTAATTCACCCCTCCACTTT. Translating it yields CSARGTRVRNSPLHF.

This chain joins TRBV12-3 or TRBV12-4 and TRBJ1-5, with D unresolved. The CDR3 is made up of 13 amino acids. Between the trimmed V and J ends, which lost 3 bases and 3 bases, there was a span of 6 bases. The CDR3, as DNA: TGTGCCAGCAGTTTTTCCTCCAATCAGCCCCAGCATTTT. Translation: CASSFSSNQPQHF.

This clonotype appeared many times. The chain carries TRBV19 and TRBJ1-1; D call uncertain. The CDR3 is made up of 12 amino acids. Germline V CDR1 and CDR2: LNHDA, SQIVND (reference sequence). V was pared by 5 bases and J by 1 base, with 5 bases between. Here the CDR3 reads CASSFRNTEAFF. CDR3 in DNA: TGTGCCAGTAGTTTCAGGAACACTGAAGCTTTCTTT.

This rearrangement joins TRBV12-3 or TRBV12-4 to TRBJ2-3, with no clear D. The V end was cut by 6 bases, the J end by 4 bases, with 5 bases between. The CDR3 sequence is 11 residues long. DNA of the CDR3: TGTGCCAGCAGAATCTCAGATACGCAGTATTTT. Translation gives CASRISDTQYF.

The genes are TRBV14 and TRBJ1-3, with D unclear. V gave up 8 bases and J gave up 6 bases, with 20 bases separating them. Germline CDR1 reads SGHDN; CDR2 reads FVKESK. This CDR3 spans 15 amino acids. The CDR3 sequence is CASRRTGNGENTIYF. The DNA of the CDR3 is TGTGCCAGCCGGAGAACGGGTAACGGAGAAAACACCATATATTTT. Full variable domain (remainder filled in from reference TRBV14 and TRBJ1-3): EAGVTQFPSHSVIEKGQTVTLRCDPISGHDNLYWYRRVMGKEIKFLLHFVKESKQDESGMPNNRFLAERTGGTYSTLKVQPAELEDSGVYFCASRRTGNGENTIYFGEGSWLTVV.

The J gene is TRBJ2-1, the V gene TRBV27, with a possible D match to TRBD2 (6 bases). The V end was cut by 5 bases, the J end by 0 bases, with 14 bases between. This CDR3 region has 16 residues. Germline CDR1 is MNHEY and CDR2 is SMNVEV (reference sequence). CDR3 in amino acids: CASSRLTSSSYNEQFF. Written as DNA, the CDR3 is TGTGCCAGCAGTCGCCTAACTAGCAGCTCCTACAATGAGCAGTTCTTC.

The sample holds a few counts of this clonotype. The chain couples TRBV7-3 to TRBJ2-2; D unclear. The V end was cut by 0 bases, the J end by 1 base, with 3 bases between. This CDR3 is 14 amino acids long. CDR1 SGHTA and CDR2 FQGTGA come from the germline V gene. CDR3 sequence: CASSLTLNTGELFF. The CDR3 bases are TGTGCCAGCAGCTTAACTCTGAACACCGGGGAGCTGTTTTTT. Combining the CDR3 with reference TRBV7-3 and TRBJ2-2 gives the whole variable domain GAGVSQTPSNKVTEKGKYVELRCDPISGHTALYWYRQSLGQGPEFLIYFQGTGAADDSGLPNDRFFAVRPEGSVSTLKIQRTERGDSAVYLCASSLTLNTGELFFGEGSRLTVL.

This clonotype has only a few counts. The V gene is TRBV15, the J gene TRBJ2-2; maybe TRBD1 (6 bases). Germline-derived CDR1 and CDR2 are LNHNV and YYDKDF (reference sequence). V was cut by 0 bases and J by 1 base, with 9 bases left in between. This CDR3 region has 16 residues. The CDR3 reads CATSREVDRNTGELFF. Here the CDR3 DNA reads TGTGCCACCAGCAGAGAGGTGGACAGGAACACCGGGGAGCTGTTTTTT.

This clonotype was counted between two and nine times. CDR3 in amino acids: CSVGQGWESEAFF. Here the CDR3 DNA reads TGCAGCGTTGGCCAGGGGTGGGAATCTGAAGCTTTCTTT. V and J are TRBV29-1 and TRBJ1-1; possible D gene TRBD1, 6 bases. This CDR3 contains 13 residues. V shed 4 bases and J shed 6 bases, with 15 bases lying between them. Per the germline V gene, CDR1 is SQVTM and CDR2 is ANQGSEA.

A few counts support this clonotype. The CDR3 DNA reads as TGTGCCAGCACCCGGGGCGAGGGGACAGGGGATGGTGAAAAACTGTTTTTT. Residues: CASTRGEGTGDGEKLFF. The chain has TRBV7-9 and TRBJ1-4; 10 nucleotides match TRBD1. The CDR3 has 17 residues. J was trimmed by 7 bases and V by 7 bases; bases with no gene match: 15. Germline V lookup: CDR1 SEHNR, CDR2 FQNEAQ (reference sequence).

The gene calls are TRBV6-5 and TRBJ2-7; a possible D gene is TRBD1 (5 bases). CDR3 length equals 12 residues. Germline CDR1 and CDR2: MNHEY and SVGAGI. Trimming took off 6 bases at V and 9 bases at J, with 15 bases between the two ends. The CDR3 region is CASSLDREVQYF. CDR3 in DNA: TGTGCCAGCAGCCTCGACAGAGAAGTGCAGTACTTC.

J is TRBJ2-1 and V is TRBV7-9; 10 bases are a match to TRBD1. The trim removed 5 bases at V and 5 bases at J, leaving 6 bases unmatched. Looked up from germline, CDR1 is SEHNR and CDR2 is FQNEAQ (reference sequence). The CDR3 length is 15 residues. CDR3 nucleotides: TGTGCCAGCAGCAACCGGGACAGGGGTGACAATGAGCAGTTCTTC. Its protein product is CASSNRDRGDNEQFF.